The T cell receptor beta chain under discussion was sequenced for a study of blood T cell repertoires in COVID-19. Study-wide context: Sources were T cells, B-cell-depleted T cells, or PBMCs; the material itself was cDNA or gDNA.

The CDR3 has 15 residues. V was pared by 2 bases and J by 0 bases, with 4 bases of the junction left unmatched. The germline CDR1 and CDR2 sequences are SQVTM and ANQGSEA. It was during active infection that Seattle patients were enrolled and then longitudinally followed. Libraries were prepared by immunoSEQ multiplex PCR; TCRdb keeps only in-frame clonotypes and omits some of them. Of under 250,000 clones in the sample, about 82% were seen once. The TCR sequence derives from a woman over 75 with COVID-19, enrolled during active disease. Specimen: peripheral blood. V is TRBV29-1 and J is TRBJ2-1; TRBD2 agrees at 7 bases. The CDR3 region is CSVERAGSSYNEQFF. The CDR3 nucleotides read TGCAGCGTTGAAAGAGCGGGAAGCTCCTACAATGAGCAGTTCTTC.